Shown below are 4 T cell receptor beta chains from a single sample sequenced in a study of blood T cell repertoires in COVID-19. Assay used: immunoSEQ multiplex PCR; TCRdb lists only in-frame clones, some missing. The table records around 100,000 clones, roughly 84% of them present only once. The source material was peripheral blood. The source is a human donor in a cohort sampled during active COVID-19.

The rearrangement joins TRBV28 to TRBJ2-3, with 8 bases matching TRBD1. This CDR3 is 16 amino acids long. After removal of 6 bases from V and 6 bases from J, the junction contained 14 bases not matched to a gene. Per germline, CDR1 MDHEN and CDR2 SYDVKM. This chain's CDR3 is CASSSLQGVAGDTQYF. The DNA for the CDR3 is TGTGCCAGCAGCTCTCTACAGGGGGTGGCCGGGGATACGCAGTATTTT.

The rearrangement joins TRBV13 to TRBJ2-3, with 11 bases matching TRBD2. This CDR3 is 18 amino acids long. CDR1 and CDR2 (germline): PRHDT, FYEKMQ (reference sequence). V shed 5 bases, J shed 4 bases, and the junction held 14 bases outside the gene matches. The CDR3 DNA is TGTGCCAGCAGCCCTACCACAATCACTAGCGGGAGTCCAGATACGCAGTATTTT. It specifies CASSPTTITSGSPDTQYF. Full variable domain (remainder filled in from reference TRBV13 and TRBJ2-3): AAGVIQSPRHLIKEKRETATLKCYPIPRHDTVYWYQQGPGQDPQFLISFYEKMQSDKGSIPDRFSAQQFSDYHSELNMSSLELGDSALYFCASSPTTITSGSPDTQYFGPGTRLTVL.

The chain has TRBV28 and TRBJ2-7, with 10 bases identical to TRBD2. Germline-derived CDR1 and CDR2 are MDHEN and SYDVKM. This CDR3 spans 14 amino acids. V was pared by 7 bases and J by 6 bases, with 9 bases of the junction left unmatched. The CDR3: CASNTRTSGREQYF. In nucleotides, the CDR3 is TGTGCCAGCAATACTAGGACTAGCGGTCGCGAGCAGTACTTC.

This chain connects TRBV5-1 to TRBJ1-4, with 9 bases aligning to TRBD1. With 4 bases clipped from V and 5 bases from J, the junction kept 6 bases outside the gene matches. This CDR3 is built from 15 residues. CDR1 is SGHRS, CDR2 YFSETQ, per germline. The CDR3 coding sequence is TGCGCCAGCAGCGACGCGACAGGGGGAAATGAAAAACTGTTTTTT. Protein product: CASSDATGGNEKLFF. Combining the CDR3 with reference TRBV5-1 and TRBJ1-4 gives the whole variable domain KAGVTQTPRYLIKTRGQQVTLSCSPISGHRSVSWYQQTPGQGLQFLFEYFSETQRNKGNFPGRFSGRQFSNSRSEMNVSTLELGDSALYLCASSDATGGNEKLFFGSGTQLSVL.